The 4 T cell receptor beta chains presented below share a single source sample, sequenced in a study of T cells in Graves' hyperthyroidism and ophthalmopathy. The source material, RNA transcripts, was used to amplify TCR beta CDR3 regions. When the TCR CDR3 underwent first-round RT-PCR, the HTBI primer set was used. TCRdb independently ran MiXCR on the multiplex PCR reads; one entry per CDR3 protein. The table records 600,000 or so distinct CDR3 sequences, 35% to 55% of them present only once. The source material was peripheral blood or thyroid tissue (not recorded which). These receptors all stem from a woman under 30 with Graves' hyperthyroidism.

V is TRBV7-2 and J is TRBJ2-7; 8 nucleotides align to TRBD2. This CDR3 is built from 13 residues. In germline, CDR1 is SGHTA, CDR2 FQGNSA. With V trimmed by 5 bases and J by 6 bases, 6 bases remained unmatched. CDR3 residues: CASSPTGGAEQYF. For the CDR3, the DNA is TGTGCCAGCAGCCCCACGGGAGGGGCCGAGCAGTACTTC.

This chain uses TRBV7-9 with TRBJ2-6; no firm D call. The germline V and J ends were trimmed by 2 bases and 0 bases, with 14 bases remaining between them. The CDR3 runs to 18 residues. Looked up from germline, CDR1 is SEHNR and CDR2 is FQNEAQ (reference sequence). CDR3 coding DNA: TGTGCCAGCAGCTTAATTGGATCAGTCTTCTCTGGGGCCAACGTCCTGACTTTC. This encodes CASSLIGSVFSGANVLTF.

The gene calls are TRBV25-1 and TRBJ1-3; D unclear. The CDR3 is 16 amino acids. V lost 5 bases and J lost 0, with 14 bases in between. In germline, CDR1 is MGHDK, CDR2 SYGVNS. DNA for the CDR3: TGTGCCAGCAGTTACTCGGCAACCCTCTCTGGAAACACCATATATTTT. Translating it yields CASSYSATLSGNTIYF. The complete variable domain, with remaining parts taken from reference TRBV25-1 and TRBJ1-3, reads EADIYQTPRYLVIGTGKKITLECSQTMGHDKMYWYQQDPGMELHLIHYSYGVNSTEKGDLSSESTVSRIRTEHFPLTLESARPSHTSQYLCASSYSATLSGNTIYFGEGSWLTVV.

The chain is built from TRBV10-3 and TRBJ1-2; 10 bases map to TRBD1. Losses at the gene ends were 6 bases for V and 7 bases for J; bases not matched to a gene: 11. Per the germline V gene, CDR1 is ENHRY and CDR2 is SYGVKD. This CDR3 has 15 amino acids. Here the CDR3 DNA reads TGTGCCATCAGGATGACAGGGGGCGCATCCGTTGGCTACACCTTC. Its translation: CAIRMTGGASVGYTF.